Reported below is one T cell receptor (beta chain). This clone's antigen is unknown. No base qualities exist here, and no much larger clone lies one base off it. Germline trimming amounts to 5 bases on V and 4 bases on J, with 4 as the count of junction bases outside the gene matches. The germline V gene sets CDR1 to KGHSH and CDR2 to LQKENI. There are 13 amino acids in the CDR3, from cysteine to phenylalanine inclusive. Only the CDR3 portion is preserved as DNA: 39 bases, with reading frame beginning at the first base. TCR CDR3 regions were amplified from genomic DNA by multiplex PCR using the deep immunoSEQ assay. Extracted genomic DNA from each cell subset was distributed evenly across all wells of several immunoSEQ 96-well plates, and each plate was treated as a replicate. For sorted subsets, roughly 200 ng of genomic DNA, equivalent to 30,000 or so T cell genomes, went into each replicate PCR. The purified libraries were quantified using a Qubit 3.0 fluorometer, sized with a Bioanalyzer 2100, and then quantified again using the KAPA Library Quantification kit. A separate single-read 150-cycle Illumina NextSeq 550 flow cell was used to sequence each immunoSEQ 96-well plate. As for how the authors treated the data: The immunoSEQ output contained only junctional sequences without quality scores, so filtering could not match that applied to full-length reads. To assign V/J genes and CDR3, sequences were annotated using PyIR, a Python wrapper for IgBLAST v1.9, with IMGT germline references. Reads with weak V/J assignments (E-value above 1e-6), missing CDR3, stop codons, out-of-frame junctions, or ambiguous translated residues were removed. V3J clonotypes were defined by identical inferred V gene, J gene, and CDR3 amino acid sequence. Percentage overlap between repertoires was calculated by dividing the number of shared unique clonotypes by the size of the smaller repertoire. Richness of each repertoire was evaluated using RTK rarefaction, the Chao1 estimator, and Recon v2.1 estimates of unobserved clonotypes. Generation probabilities were computed with OLGA for all TCRbeta clonotypes obtained by the gDNA method from a handful of donors. Here the immuneACCESS table is served through TCRdb, limited to in-frame sequences with V and J called. Missing clones are a known gap in these copies; in checked studies unresolved V genes cover under half, and the rest lacks a known reason. That table furnishes V, J and clone size, whereas the DNA furnished D and trimming. A total of over 2 million clones appear in this sample, roughly 94% of them only once. The ten most abundant clones make up 0.1% to 0.15% of the sample.

This sample stems from a study of shared clonotypes between healthy human individuals (dated by TCRdb to about 2020). A note on the overall study: A couple of women and three men aged 18 to 49 years were included in the cohort. To estimate repertoire size and how much clonotype sharing occurs between individuals, the study deeply sequenced the blood TCR repertoires of five healthy adults. Between about 0.85 and 8.9 billion PBMCs per donor were obtained by leukapheresis. To increase sequencing depth and limit assay-specific biases, different laboratories used diverse techniques to prepare libraries and sequence TCR repertoires. For each donor, CD4 naive and CD4 memory were each given three plates, CD8 naive was given two plates, and CD8 memory was given one plate. Results the study describes overall, beyond this receptor: The small number of donors limited the genetic and exposure-history diversity represented. Incomplete sequencing was indicated by rarefaction of sorted-subset datasets, despite the large sequencing depth. Clonotypes shared by all four sorted-subset donors showed higher generation probabilities than non-shared clonotypes. Sampling was limited to blood, and TCR repertoires in tissue likely differ from TCR repertoires in blood. Pairwise subsampling led to the expectation that sequencing depth would affect the degree of clonotype sharing among donors. Naive subsets generally had larger estimated clonotype richness than memory subsets. Sharing across several donors was observed for approximately 5% of naive CD4, less than 4% of naive CD8, about 2.3% of memory CD4, and roughly 0.43% of memory CD8 clonotypes.

The donors were healthy, HIV-negative adults who had no recently reported acute infections or vaccinations. Every donor was a Caucasian adult residing in Nashville, Tennessee, USA. CD4+ T cells were enriched by magnetic negative selection; naive cells were then positively selected on CD45RA, and the negative fraction formed the memory subset. After blood collection by leukapheresis, PBMCs were isolated using Ficoll-Histopaque density gradient centrifugation and then cryopreserved in the vapor phase of liquid nitrogen. Analytical flow cytometry was used to check the purity and quantity of each magnetically sorted T cell population. From each sorted fraction, genomic DNA was isolated and quantified by UV absorbance on a Nanodrop 2000c.

Rearrangement joined TRBV18 to TRBJ2-7, with 8 junctional bases fitting TRBD2. The source of this sequence is a young man in good health. Sequencing used naive CD4+ T cells sorted from blood. Read against the paper, the sample's cell subset or site label means: CD45RA+ positively selected. The CDR3 protein: CASSVLADYEQYF. In nucleotides, the sequence is TGTGCCAGCTCAGTACTAGCGGATTACGAGCAGTACTTC.